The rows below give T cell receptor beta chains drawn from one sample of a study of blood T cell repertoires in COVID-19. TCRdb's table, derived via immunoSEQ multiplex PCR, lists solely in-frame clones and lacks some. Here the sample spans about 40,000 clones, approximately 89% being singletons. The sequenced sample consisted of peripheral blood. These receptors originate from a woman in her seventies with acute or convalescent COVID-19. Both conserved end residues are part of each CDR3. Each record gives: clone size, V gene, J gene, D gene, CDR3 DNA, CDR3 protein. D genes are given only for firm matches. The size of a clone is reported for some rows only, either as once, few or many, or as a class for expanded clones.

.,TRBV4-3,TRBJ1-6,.,TGCGCCAGCAGCCAACAGGCAGGGTACAATTCACCCCTCCACTTT,CASSQQAGYNSPLHF
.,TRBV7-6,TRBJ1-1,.,TGTGCCAGCAGCTTTTCTTGGAACACTGAAGCTTTCTTT,CASSFSWNTEAFF
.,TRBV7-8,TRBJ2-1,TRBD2,TGTGCCAGCAGCTTAGACGGGACTAGCGTAGGTGAGCAGTTCTTC,CASSLDGTSVGEQFF
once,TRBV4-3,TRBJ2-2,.,TGCGCCAGCAGCCAAGGACCGGGTGCCGGGGAGCTGTTTTTT,CASSQGPGAGELFF
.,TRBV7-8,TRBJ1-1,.,TGTGCCAGCAGCTCCGCCGGGAACACTGAAGCTTTCTTT,CASSSAGNTEAFF
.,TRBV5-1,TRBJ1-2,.,TGCGCCAGCAGCTCCGACTCGGGTGGCTACACCTTC,CASSSDSGGYTF
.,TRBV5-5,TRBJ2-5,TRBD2,TGTGCCAGCAGCTCCCCTAGCGGAAAAGAGACCCAGTACTTC,CASSSPSGKETQYF
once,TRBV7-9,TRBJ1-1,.,TGTGCCAGCAGCTCCTTGAGCACTGAAGCTTTCTTT,CASSSLSTEAFF
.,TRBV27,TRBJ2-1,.,TGTGCCAGCAGTAGAGGTAATGAGCAGTTCTTC,CASSRGNEQFF
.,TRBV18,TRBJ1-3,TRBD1,TGTGCCAGCTCATGGACAGGGGACTTCTCTGGAAACACCATATATTTT,CASSWTGDFSGNTIYF
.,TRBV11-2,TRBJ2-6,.,TGTGCCAGCAGCCCAGGGTTCTCTGGGGCCAACGTCCTGACTTTC,CASSPGFSGANVLTF
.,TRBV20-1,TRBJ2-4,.,TGCAGTGCTAATAGCGAAAACATTCAGTACTTC,CSANSENIQYF
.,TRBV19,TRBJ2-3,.,TGTGCCAGTAGTATAGGAGCGGTGGTAACAGATACGCAGTATTTT,CASSIGAVVTDTQYF
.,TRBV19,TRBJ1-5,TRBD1,TGTGCCAGTAGTACGACAGGGGGCAATCAGCCCCAGCATTTT,CASSTTGGNQPQHF
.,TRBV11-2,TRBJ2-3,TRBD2,TGTGCCAGCAGCTTACAGGGACTAGCATCAGATACGCAGTATTTT,CASSLQGLASDTQYF
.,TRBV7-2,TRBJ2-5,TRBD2,TGTGCCAGCAGCTTACGTCTAGCGGGGGGGCCAACCGAAGAGACCCAGTACTTC,CASSLRLAGGPTEETQYF
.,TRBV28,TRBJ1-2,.,TGTGCCAGCAGCCGGAGCCGTTCGTATGGCTACACCTTC,CASSRSRSYGYTF
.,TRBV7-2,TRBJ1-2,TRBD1,TGTGCCAGCAGCCCATATGCCGGGACAGGGAGAGCTAACTATGGCTACACCTTC,CASSPYAGTGRANYGYTF
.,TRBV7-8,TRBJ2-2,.,TGTGCCAGCAGCCCGCGAGGCGGGACTCTTAACACCGGGGAGCTGTTTTTT,CASSPRGGTLNTGELFF
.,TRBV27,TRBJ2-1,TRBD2,TGTGCCAGCAGGGTACGAACTAGCGGGAGGTTAGATGAGCAGTTCTTC,CASRVRTSGRLDEQFF
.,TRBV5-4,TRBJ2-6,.,TGTGCCAGCAGCTCCGGCGGCGGGTCGGTCGGGTTTGGGGCCAACGTCCTGACTTTC,CASSSGGGSVGFGANVLTF
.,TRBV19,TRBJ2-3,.,TGTGCCAGTAGTATCGGGGGTCGCACAGATACGCAGTATTTT,CASSIGGRTDTQYF
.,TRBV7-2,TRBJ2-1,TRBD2,TGTGCCAGCAGCCCGCCGGGACTAGCGGGAGGGGGGCAGTTCTTC,CASSPPGLAGGGQFF
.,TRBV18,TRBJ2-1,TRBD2,TGTGCCAGCTCACCCGGACTAGCGGGGGGCATTGATGAGCAGTTCTTC,CASSPGLAGGIDEQFF
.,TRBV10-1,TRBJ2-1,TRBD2,TGCGCCAGCAGTGAGTCGAAGAGCGGGGAGAGATATGAGCAGTTCTTC,CASSESKSGERYEQFF
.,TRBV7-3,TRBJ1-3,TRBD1,TGTGCCAGCAGCCTGCAGGGGGCAGGAAACACCATATATTTT,CASSLQGAGNTIYF
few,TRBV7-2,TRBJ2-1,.,TGTGCCAGCATCCTTAAAGGCGACGGGATTAAGGGTGAGCAGTTCTTC,CASILKGDGIKGEQFF
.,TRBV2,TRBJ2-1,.,TGTGCCAGCAGTGTTTGGACTTACAATGAGCAGTTCTTC,CASSVWTYNEQFF
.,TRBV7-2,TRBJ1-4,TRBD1,TGTGCCAGCAGCTCCGGACAGGGTAATGAAAAACTGTTTTTT,CASSSGQGNEKLFF
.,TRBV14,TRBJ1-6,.,TGTGCCAGCAGCCAAGCACAGCGAGGGTATAATTCACCCCTCCACTTT,CASSQAQRGYNSPLHF
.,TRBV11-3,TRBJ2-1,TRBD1,TGTGCCAGCAGCCCGCAGGGACAGGAGGCGTACAATGAGCAGTTCTTC,CASSPQGQEAYNEQFF
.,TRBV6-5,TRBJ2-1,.,TGTGCCAGCAGCGTCCAGGGCAATGAGCAGTTCTTC,CASSVQGNEQFF
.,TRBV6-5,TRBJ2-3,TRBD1,TGTGCCAGCAGTCAACAGGGGACAGATACGCAGTATTTT,CASSQQGTDTQYF
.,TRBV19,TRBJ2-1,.,TGTGCCACCTCCCAGGCGTATGAGCAGTTCTTC,CATSQAYEQFF
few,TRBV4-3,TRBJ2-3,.,TGCGCCAGCGCCGACGACTTGGGCGCGGGGGCGGATACGCAGTATTTT,CASADDLGAGADTQYF
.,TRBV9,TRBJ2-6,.,TGTGCCAGCAGCGTAGTTCAGACAAACTCTGGGGCCAACGTCCTGACTTTC,CASSVVQTNSGANVLTF
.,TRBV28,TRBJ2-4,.,TGTGCCAGCAGTCCCTCTAACTCGCTAGCCAAAAACATTCAGTACTTC,CASSPSNSLAKNIQYF
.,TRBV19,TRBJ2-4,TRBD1,TGTGCCAGTAGTACCACAGGGGGCGCGGGTAACATTCAGTACTTC,CASSTTGGAGNIQYF
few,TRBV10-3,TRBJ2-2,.,TGTGCCATCAGTGAGTCCCCCCCTACCGGGGAGCTGTTTTTT,CAISESPPTGELFF